These 21 T cell receptor beta chains share one sample of origin, sequenced in a study of blood T cell repertoires in COVID-19. Here immunoSEQ multiplex PCR was the method, and the copy in TCRdb shows in-frame clones only, minus some. There are fewer than 400,000 clones in the sample; roughly 86% occur only once, and 1.5% to 2% lies in the top ten. Material for sequencing was PBMCs or T cells enriched from blood (not recorded which). Receptor source: a woman aged 25 to 39 who had recovered from COVID-19.

The chain employs TRBV6-5 and TRBJ1-2; D is possibly TRBD1 (5 bases). The CDR3 totals 12 residues. Germline V gene lookup returns CDR1 MNHEY and CDR2 SVGAGI. With 6 bases removed from V and 8 bases from J, the gap between germline ends came to 13 bases. CDR3 region: CASSRGLVGYTF. The CDR3 coding sequence is TGTGCCAGCAGCCGGGGGTTAGTAGGCTACACCTTC.

CDR3 sequence reads: CASSPGTGTYEQYF. The CDR3 region has the DNA TGTGCCAGCAGCCCCGGGACAGGGACCTACGAGCAGTACTTC. The chain is built from TRBV5-4 and TRBJ2-7; TRBD1 aligns across 9 bases. The CDR3 has 14 amino acids. Looked up from germline, CDR1 is SGHNT and CDR2 is YYREEE (reference sequence). Trimming took 4 bases from V and 2 from J; bases not matched to a gene: 4.

This clone was seen many times. Other DNA sequences in this specimen translate into the identical CDR3. The chain links TRBV7-9 to TRBJ1-1, with D unresolved. The V end was cut by 1 base, the J end by 0 bases, with 3 bases between. There are 13 residues in the CDR3. The germline CDR1 and CDR2 sequences are SEHNR and FQNEAQ (reference sequence). CDR3 sequence (DNA): TGTGCCAGCAGCTTAGATATGAACACTGAAGCTTTCTTT. Its translation: CASSLDMNTEAFF.

This sequence joins TRBV28 and TRBJ2-1; D perhaps matches TRBD2 (7 bases). Trimming shortened V by 2 bases and J by 8 bases, and 16 bases separated the two germline ends. The CDR3 extends over 15 amino acids. Germline V gene lookup returns CDR1 MDHEN and CDR2 SYDVKM. For the CDR3, the DNA is TGTGCCAGCAGTTTAGGGGGGGACATGTTGTATGAGCAGTTCTTC. It yields the protein CASSLGGDMLYEQFF. Combining the CDR3 with reference TRBV28 and TRBJ2-1 gives the whole variable domain DVKVTQSSRYLVKRTGEKVFLECVQDMDHENMFWYRQDPGLGLRLIYFSYDVKMKEKGDIPEGYSVSREKKERFSLILESASTNQTSMYLCASSLGGDMLYEQFFGPGTRLTVL.

This chain connects TRBV7-2 to TRBJ2-7, with a possible D match to TRBD1 (5 bases). With 1 base removed from V and 2 bases from J, the gap between germline ends came to 12 bases. The CDR3 extends over 15 amino acids. The germline V gene has CDR1 SGHTA and CDR2 FQGNSA. CDR3 in DNA: TGTGCCAGCAGCTTAGTCTCAGGGAAACCCTACGAGCAGTACTTC. Translation: CASSLVSGKPYEQYF.

This chain connects TRBV24-1 to TRBJ2-1, with 9 nucleotides matching TRBD2. This CDR3 comprises 14 residues. The J segment lost 8 bases and the V segment lost 2 bases, leaving 3 bases of the junction unmatched. Germline V gives CDR1 KGHDR, CDR2 SFDVKD. In DNA, the CDR3 is TGTGCCACCAGTGATTCCGGGACTAGCTATGAGCAGTTCTTC. Its protein is CATSDSGTSYEQFF.

The chain uses TRBV30 and TRBJ1-2; D not resolved. The CDR3 covers 11 residues. Germline values: CDR1 GTSNPN, CDR2 SVGIG (reference sequence). Trimming pared 5 bases from V and 8 bases from J, leaving 12 bases between. Written as DNA, the CDR3 is TGTGCCTGGTCTCCCCTGGAGGGCTACACCTTC. It codes for CAWSPLEGYTF. Complete variable domain (other parts from reference TRBV30 and TRBJ1-2): SQTIHQWPATLVQPVGSPLSLECTVEGTSNPNLYWYRQAAGRGLQLLFYSVGIGQISSEVPQNLSASRPQDRQFILSSKKLLLSDSGFYLCAWSPLEGYTFGSGTRLTVV.

The sample holds a few counts of this clone. The CDR3 sequence is CASRDIRTGALYEQYF. The CDR3 nucleotides read TGTGCCAGCAGAGATATACGGACAGGGGCGCTCTACGAGCAGTACTTC. This rearrangement joins TRBV2 to TRBJ2-7; 9 nucleotides agree with TRBD1. V shed 6 bases and J 3 bases; nucleotides not matched to a gene: 12. In germline, CDR1 is SNHLY, CDR2 FYNNEI. There are 16 residues in the CDR3.

V gene TRBV19 combines with J gene TRBJ2-3; the D gene is possibly TRBD1 (6 bases). The germline V gene has CDR1 LNHDA and CDR2 SQIVND (reference sequence). The CDR3 sequence is 13 residues long. V was shortened by 5 bases and J by 3 bases, with 9 bases between the two germline ends. The CDR3 reads CASSDRKTDTQYF. The CDR3 region has the DNA TGTGCCAGTAGTGACAGGAAGACAGATACGCAGTATTTT.

The V call is TRBV4-3, the J call TRBJ2-1; possible D gene TRBD2, 5 bases. CDR1 LGHNA and CDR2 YSLEER come from the germline V gene. The V and J ends lost 3 bases and 3 bases respectively, with 24 bases between them. The CDR3 loop spans 19 amino acids. The CDR3 loop is CASSQSGGSAGGIYNEQFF. CDR3 DNA: TGCGCCAGCAGCCAGTCCGGTGGATCGGCTGGAGGAATCTACAATGAGCAGTTCTTC.

This sequence joins TRBV29-1 and TRBJ2-3; TRBD2 matches 12 bases. There are 15 residues in the CDR3. J lost 5 bases, V lost 3 bases, and 6 bases had no gene match. Germline V CDR1 and CDR2: SQVTM, ANQGSEA. The CDR3 reads CSVEGLAGSVDTQYF. The CDR3 DNA reads as TGCAGCGTTGAGGGACTAGCGGGTTCCGTAGATACGCAGTATTTT.

The chain recombines TRBV1 with TRBJ2-7; no DNA check was done on the table's D call, TRBD2. TRBV1 has pseudogene status. CDR3 length: 18 amino acids. CDR3 nucleotide sequence: TGCACCAGCAGCCTCCCACTAGCGGGGGGGCTATTCAGCTACGAGCAGTACTTC. Its protein is CTSSLPLAGGLFSYEQYF.

The chain carries TRBV12-3 or TRBV12-4 and TRBJ1-1; D remains ambiguous. This CDR3 contains 11 residues. Trimming stripped 4 bases from V and 6 bases from J, with 6 bases between. CDR3: CASSSSPEAFF. DNA of the CDR3: TGTGCCAGCAGTTCATCCCCTGAAGCTTTCTTT.

The chain combines TRBV5-4 with TRBJ2-7, with 8 bases that match TRBD1. The CDR3 loop spans 15 amino acids. The germline gives CDR1 SGHNT, CDR2 YYREEE (reference sequence). The V segment lost 5 bases and the J segment 1 base; nucleotides outside the gene matches: 8. The CDR3 bases are TGTGCCAGCAGAAAGGGGACAGGTGCTTCCTACGAGCAGTACTTC. Protein product: CASRKGTGASYEQYF.

A note on this clone: Germline and junction disagree at one end, which may indicate a read error. The J gene is TRBJ2-7, the V gene TRBV24-1, with D possibly TRBD1 on 6 matching bases. This CDR3 is built from 10 residues. Germline V gene data show CDR1 as KGHDR and CDR2 as SFDVKD. The CDR3, as DNA: TGTGCCACCAGTGAAAGGGACACCTCCTTC. Its translation: CATSERDTSF.

The rearrangement joins TRBV27 to TRBJ2-3; TRBD1 matches at 7 bases. In germline, CDR1 is MNHEY, CDR2 SMNVEV (reference sequence). The junction had 5 bases not matched to a gene; V was cut back by 0 bases and J by 2 bases. The CDR3 runs 16 residues. For the CDR3, the DNA is TGTGCCAGCAGTTTATCCCGGACAGGAACCACAGATACGCAGTATTTT. Translation: CASSLSRTGTTDTQYF.

The V and J genes are TRBV19 and TRBJ1-3; D is ambiguous. Trimming removed 6 bases at V and 4 bases at J, with 16 bases between. There are 15 residues in the CDR3. Germline V gene lookup returns CDR1 LNHDA and CDR2 SQIVND (reference sequence). The CDR3 here is CASRKPATPGNTIYF. CDR3 nucleotides: TGTGCCAGTAGGAAGCCGGCGACACCAGGAAACACCATATATTTT.

The J gene is TRBJ1-1, the V gene TRBV5-1; D remains unclear. Deletions cut 3 bases from V and 4 bases from J, with 13 bases between. This CDR3 is 14 amino acids long. Looked up from germline, CDR1 is SGHRS and CDR2 is YFSETQ. CDR3 amino acids: CASSWRVGSTEAFF. In nucleotides, the CDR3 is TGCGCCAGCAGCTGGAGGGTGGGCAGCACTGAAGCTTTCTTT.

This chain connects TRBV5-6 to TRBJ1-5, with 8 bases matching TRBD1. After removal of 2 bases from V and 6 bases from J, the junction contained 4 bases not matched to a gene. The CDR3 covers 14 residues. Germline V gene sequence: CDR1 SGHDT, CDR2 YYEEEE. The CDR3 nucleotides are TGTGCCAGCAGCTTCGGACAGGGTCTTCAGCCCCAGCATTTT. This translates into CASSFGQGLQPQHF.

This sequence joins TRBV19 and TRBJ1-6, with 7 positions matching TRBD1. This CDR3 is 13 amino acids long. V trimming: 6 bases; J trimming: 7 bases; junction bases outside the gene matches: 3. Germline lookup yields CDR1 LNHDA and CDR2 SQIVND (reference sequence). The CDR3 coding sequence is TGTGCCAGTAGGACAGGGATCAATTCACCCCTCCACTTT. This sequence encodes CASRTGINSPLHF.

V is TRBV2 and J is TRBJ2-7; D is unresolved. This CDR3 has 12 residues. V lost 3 bases and J lost 2, with 5 bases in between. Per the germline V gene, CDR1 is SNHLY and CDR2 is FYNNEI. DNA for the CDR3: TGTGCCAGCAGTGAGCAGACCTACGAGCAGTACTTC. This encodes CASSEQTYEQYF.